This is a list of T cell receptor beta chains from one sample in a study of CD8 T cells in ankylosing spondylitis. TCRdb reprocessed the 5' RACE reads with MiXCR, giving one entry per CDR3 protein. The repertoire holds around 140,000 distinct CDR3 sequences, 9.5% to 12% seen once, with roughly 4% in the top ten. The sample comprised blood, either unsorted or a sorted T cell fraction (not recorded which). Receptor source: a female donor with ankylosing spondylitis or in good health (not recorded which). CDR3s include the opening cysteine and the closing phenylalanine or tryptophan. Fields, in order: D gene, V gene, clone size, J gene, CDR3 DNA, CDR3 protein. A D gene is named only where the DNA matches it firmly. Only some rows state a clone size, as once, few, many or a class for expanded clones.

NA	TRBV20-1	many	TRBJ2-1	TGCAGTGTTAGCGGAAATAACAATGAGCAGTTCTTC	CSVSGNNNEQFF
TRBD1	TRBV5-1	many	TRBJ1-1	TGCGCCAGCAGCCCTGGGACAGGGGGCGACTTGACTGAAGCTTTCTTT	CASSPGTGGDLTEAFF
NA	TRBV5-1	many	TRBJ2-3	TGCGCCAGCAGCTCCCGATCACCTGCAGATACGCAGTATTTT	CASSSRSPADTQYF
NA	TRBV29-1	few	TRBJ1-2	TGCAGCGTTGAAGAACAGGCCCTGGATGGCTACACCTTC	CSVEEQALDGYTF
NA	TRBV18	many	TRBJ2-3	TGTGCCAGCTCACCTACAGTAGATACGCAGTATTTT	CASSPTVDTQYF
TRBD1	TRBV30	NA	TRBJ1-1	TGTGCCTGGGATTCAGGGGGTAACACTGAAGCTTTCTTT	CAWDSGGNTEAFF
TRBD2	TRBV25-1	many	TRBJ2-1	TGTGCCAGCAGTGAATCCGGGGTAGCGGGAGCCAATGAGCAGTTCTTC	CASSESGVAGANEQFF
NA	TRBV18	NA	TRBJ1-2	TGTGCCAGCTCACCAACAGTGGACGGCTCTAACTATGGCTACACCTTC	CASSPTVDGSNYGYTF
NA	TRBV20-1	many	TRBJ1-1	TGCAGTGCCCCGAAGGCGGGCGGGCGGGCTGAAGCTTTCTTT	CSAPKAGGRAEAFF
NA	TRBV19	NA	TRBJ2-7	TGTGCCAGTAGTCCCCGGGGTGGCGGAGGTTACGAGCAGTACTTC	CASSPRGGGGYEQYF
NA	TRBV12-3/TRBV12-4	many	TRBJ1-1	TGTGCCAGCAGCTCCTTTGGAGGGGTGATGAACACTGAAGCTTTCTTT	CASSSFGGVMNTEAFF
NA	TRBV11-2	NA	TRBJ2-1	TGTGCCAGCAGCTTCGCTGCGGGGCAAATCTACAATGAGCAGTTCTTC	CASSFAAGQIYNEQFF
TRBD2	TRBV12-3/TRBV12-4	many	TRBJ2-2	TGTGCTTCTTTGGGGACTAGCGGGAGGGCCGGGGAGCTGTTTTTT	CASLGTSGRAGELFF
NA	TRBV21-1	many	TRBJ1-5	TGTGCCAGCAGCGATATTGAGCCCCAGCATTTT	CASSDIEPQHF
NA	TRBV4-2	many	TRBJ2-4	TGTGCCAGCAGCCAAGCCCTCGACAGGACTGGGGACATTCAGTACTTC	CASSQALDRTGDIQYF
NA	TRBV12-3/TRBV12-4	many	TRBJ1-1	TGTGCCAGCAGTTTTAGGTCGGGGGGCTTCGGTGAAGCTTTCTTT	CASSFRSGGFGEAFF
NA	TRBV7-8	many	TRBJ2-4	TGTGCCAGCAGCTTAATCGGGAGAGGGGCTGGCAAAAACATTCAGTACTTC	CASSLIGRGAGKNIQYF
TRBD1	TRBV4-1	many	TRBJ2-3	TGCGCCAGCAGCCAAGTGGACAGGGGGGGAGATACGCAGTATTTT	CASSQVDRGGDTQYF
NA	TRBV20-1	few	TRBJ1-1	TGCAGTGCCGGGCGGAAAAAGAACACTGAAGCTTTCTTT	CSAGRKKNTEAFF
NA	TRBV28	few	TRBJ2-1	TGTACCAGCAGTTTCTCTTCTAGCTATGAGCAGTTCTTC	CTSSFSSSYEQFF
NA	TRBV5-1	many	TRBJ1-6	TGCGCCAGCAGCTTGGATGCCAACGTCTATAATTCACCCCTCCACTTT	CASSLDANVYNSPLHF
NA	TRBV7-2	many	TRBJ2-1	TGTGCCAGCAGCTTGGGGGTATCATATGAGCAGTTCTTC	CASSLGVSYEQFF
TRBD2	TRBV5-4	few	TRBJ2-5	TGTGCCAGCAGCTTGGTACTAGCGGGAACAGAGACCCAGTACTTC	CASSLVLAGTETQYF
NA	TRBV6-1	many	TRBJ1-1	TGTGCCAGCAGCTCACTTTCAACAGGGAACACTGAAGCTTTCTTT	CASSSLSTGNTEAFF
NA	TRBV18	few	TRBJ1-1	TGTGCCAGCTCACCACGAAGATTCGGGGAATCTGAAGCTTTCTTT	CASSPRRFGESEAFF
NA	TRBV7-2	many	TRBJ1-2	TGTGCCAGCAGCCCTGGCGGGGTTACCTATGGCTACACCTTC	CASSPGGVTYGYTF
TRBD1	TRBV12-3/TRBV12-4	many	TRBJ1-1	TGTGCCAGCAGCTTACAGGGGGCTTGGGCTTTCTTT	CASSLQGAWAFF
TRBD1	TRBV7-2	many	TRBJ1-1	TGTGCCAGCAGCTACAGACGACAGGGGGGTGAAGCTTTCTTT	CASSYRRQGGEAFF
TRBD1	TRBV11-2	NA	TRBJ2-2	TGTGCCAGCAGCCAAATCCAGGGGGTTCACACCGGGGAGCTGTTTTTT	CASSQIQGVHTGELFF
TRBD2	TRBV5-5	many	TRBJ2-1	TGTGCCAGCAGCGTGGGACTAGCGCCGTACAATGAGCAGTTCTTC	CASSVGLAPYNEQFF
TRBD1	TRBV29-1	NA	TRBJ1-2	TGCAGCGTTGGGGGCCCTTACAGGGGTAACTATGGCTACACCTTC	CSVGGPYRGNYGYTF
NA	TRBV24-1	few	TRBJ1-2	TGTGCCACCAGTGATGCTACTAACTATGGCTACACCTTC	CATSDATNYGYTF
NA	TRBV20-1	many	TRBJ2-1	TGCAGTGCTCGCCCCCGGGGGTCTTACAATGAGCAGTTCTTC	CSARPRGSYNEQFF
NA	TRBV7-9	many	TRBJ2-7	TGTGCCAGCAGCTTAGCGCAGAATTCGTGGGAGCAGTACTTC	CASSLAQNSWEQYF
NA	TRBV5-1	NA	TRBJ2-1	TGCGCCAGCAGCTTGCTCGGGGGCCCCTACAATGAGCAGTTCTTC	CASSLLGGPYNEQFF
NA	TRBV27	many	TRBJ2-4	TGTGCCAGCAGTTTCTCGCCCGGGATAGCCAAAAACATTCAGTACTTC	CASSFSPGIAKNIQYF
NA	TRBV2	many	TRBJ2-7	TGTGCCAGCAGTGCGATATCCTACGAGCAGTACTTC	CASSAISYEQYF
TRBD2	TRBV7-2	many	TRBJ2-7	TGTGCCAGCAGCTCGTCCGTGACTAGCAGATACGAGCAGTACTTC	CASSSSVTSRYEQYF
NA	TRBV11-2	NA	TRBJ2-1	TGTGCCAGCAGCTCCCCACGAACAAGGAATGAGCAGTTCTTC	CASSSPRTRNEQFF
NA	TRBV20-1	many	TRBJ2-3	TGCAGTGCTAGAGATCTACCGAGGGGTAGGAATACGCAGTATTTT	CSARDLPRGRNTQYF